This TCR beta chain was sequenced for a study of patients and donors after allogeneic stem cell transplantation. This CDR3 region has 13 residues. V lost 2 bases and J 1 base, leaving 5 bases between the germline ends. Germline CDR1 is MGHDK and CDR2 is SYGVNS. TCRdb re-called the RT-PCR reads with MiXCR, one entry per CDR3 protein. The table records 400,000 to 500,000 distinct CDR3 sequences, roughly 17% of them present only once. Sequencing was carried out using blood, either unsorted or a sorted T cell fraction (not recorded which). The rearrangement joins TRBV25-1 to TRBJ1-2; D remains unclear. The receptor comes from a human donor who was either an allogeneic HSCT recipient or a stem cell or donor lymphocyte infusion donor (not recorded which). It is not recorded whose cells these are; they may come from a transplant donor. The CDR3 is CASSELNNYGYTF. The CDR3 DNA reads as TGTGCCAGCAGTGAACTCAATAACTATGGCTACACCTTC.